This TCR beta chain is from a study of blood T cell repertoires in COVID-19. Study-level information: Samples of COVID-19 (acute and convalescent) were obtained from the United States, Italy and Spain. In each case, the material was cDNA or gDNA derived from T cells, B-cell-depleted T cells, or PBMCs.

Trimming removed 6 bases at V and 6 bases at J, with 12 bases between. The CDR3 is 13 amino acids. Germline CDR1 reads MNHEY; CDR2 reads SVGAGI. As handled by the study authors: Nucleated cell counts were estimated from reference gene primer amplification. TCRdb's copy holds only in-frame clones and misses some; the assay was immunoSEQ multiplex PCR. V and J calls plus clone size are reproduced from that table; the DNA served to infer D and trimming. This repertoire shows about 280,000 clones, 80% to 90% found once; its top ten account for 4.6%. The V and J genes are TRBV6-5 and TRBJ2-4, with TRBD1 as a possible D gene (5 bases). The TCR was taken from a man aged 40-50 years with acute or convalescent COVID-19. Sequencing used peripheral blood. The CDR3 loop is CASSSGFGNIQYF. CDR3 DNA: TGTGCCAGCAGCTCAGGGTTCGGAAACATTCAGTACTTC.